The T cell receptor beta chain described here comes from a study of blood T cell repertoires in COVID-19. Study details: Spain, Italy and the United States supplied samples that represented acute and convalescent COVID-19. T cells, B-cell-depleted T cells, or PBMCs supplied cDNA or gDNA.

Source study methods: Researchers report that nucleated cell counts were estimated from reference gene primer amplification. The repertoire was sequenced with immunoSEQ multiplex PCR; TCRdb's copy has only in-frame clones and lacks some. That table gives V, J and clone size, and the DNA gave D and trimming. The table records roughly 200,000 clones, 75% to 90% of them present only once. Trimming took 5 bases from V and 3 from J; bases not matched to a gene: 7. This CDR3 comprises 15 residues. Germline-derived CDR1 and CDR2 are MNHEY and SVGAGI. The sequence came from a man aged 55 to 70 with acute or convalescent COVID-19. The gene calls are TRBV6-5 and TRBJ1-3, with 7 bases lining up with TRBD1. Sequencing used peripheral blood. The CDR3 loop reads CASSPQGTDGNTIYF. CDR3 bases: TGTGCCAGCAGTCCACAGGGGACGGATGGAAACACCATATATTTT.